The 22 T cell receptor beta chains in this list originate from one sample, sequenced in a study of blood T cell repertoires in COVID-19 (dated by TCRdb to between 2020 and 2021). Library construction relied on the immunoSEQ multiplex PCR assay. Held by TCRdb, this immuneACCESS table contains in-frame sequences only and omits some clones. Under half of the omission traces to an unresolved V gene where checked; the cause of the rest is unknown. This sample is represented by roughly 320,000 clones; around 86% of them were singletons. Of the sample, around 4.6% is held by the ten largest clones. The specimen was PBMCs or T cells enriched from blood (not recorded which). Receptors were obtained from a man younger than 40 who had recovered from COVID-19.

The chain employs TRBV7-6 and TRBJ1-6, with TRBD1 matching 9 bases. The CDR3 runs to 15 residues. Looked up from germline, CDR1 is SGHVS and CDR2 is FNYEAQ. V was clipped by 2 bases and J by 7 bases; unmatched bases: 3. Written as DNA, the CDR3 is TGTGCCAGCAGCTTACGGACAGGGGTCAATTCACCCCTCCACTTT. The encoded protein is CASSLRTGVNSPLHF.

The chain carries TRBV7-2 and TRBJ2-5; D not resolved. This CDR3 comprises 12 residues. Trimming stripped 0 bases from V and 7 bases from J, with 6 bases between. Germline V gene lookup returns CDR1 SGHTA and CDR2 FQGNSA. This chain's CDR3 is CASSLAQVTQYF. The CDR3 DNA follows: TGTGCCAGCAGCTTAGCTCAGGTGACCCAGTACTTC.

V is TRBV27 and J is TRBJ1-1; perhaps TRBD1 as D (6 bases). Germline values: CDR1 MNHEY, CDR2 SMNVEV (reference sequence). V shed 0 bases and J shed 4 bases, with 9 bases lying between them. CDR3 length: 14 residues. Here the CDR3 DNA reads TGTGCCAGCAGTTTATCCATAGGGGGCACTGAAGCTTTCTTT. Translation: CASSLSIGGTEAFF.

V gene TRBV4-1 combines with J gene TRBJ1-1; TRBD1 agrees at 8 bases. Germline CDR1 is MGHRA and CDR2 is YSYEKL. The junction had 9 bases not matched to a gene; V was cut back by 7 bases and J by 2 bases. The CDR3 contains 15 residues. The CDR3 nucleotides are TGCGCCAGCAACCGTCCCGGGACAGGAAACACTGAAGCTTTCTTT. Its protein is CASNRPGTGNTEAFF.

The V call is TRBV10-3, the J call TRBJ2-2, with D maybe TRBD1 (6 bases). Germline V gives CDR1 ENHRY, CDR2 SYGVKD. Trimming stripped 6 bases from V and 4 bases from J, with 12 bases between. This CDR3 region has 14 residues. This chain's CDR3 is CAISPQGATGELFF. Written as DNA, the CDR3 is TGTGCCATCAGCCCACAGGGTGCCACCGGGGAGCTGTTTTTT.

The chain joins TRBV6-5 to TRBJ1-6; no clear D gene. The CDR3 runs to 13 residues. The V gene's germline CDR1 is MNHEY and CDR2 SVGAGI. Trimming left V 6 bases short and J 9 bases short, with 12 bases between. The CDR3 DNA reads as TGTGCCAGCAGAGCGACGGGAAGTTCACCCCTCCACTTT. Translated, it gives CASRATGSSPLHF.

The CDR3 loop is CASSFLGGAQETQYF. DNA for the CDR3: TGTGCCAGCAGTTTCCTTGGAGGGGCGCAGGAGACCCAGTACTTC. The genes are TRBV27 and TRBJ2-5; D is perhaps TRBD2 (6 bases). The CDR3 is 15 residues long. CDR1 MNHEY and CDR2 SMNVEV come from the germline V gene (reference sequence). With 3 bases removed from V and 5 bases from J, the gap between germline ends came to 16 bases.

The CDR3 spells CASRQTGANEQFF. As DNA, the CDR3 is TGTGCCAGCAGGCAGACAGGGGCCAATGAGCAGTTCTTC. This sequence joins TRBV6-5 and TRBJ2-1; 8 bases are a match to TRBD1. V dropped 6 bases and J dropped 6; count of bases not matched to a gene: 4. The CDR3 covers 13 residues. Germline lookup yields CDR1 MNHEY and CDR2 SVGAGI.

The chain links TRBV10-3 to TRBJ1-5, with D maybe TRBD1 (6 bases). The CDR3 consists of 16 residues. Germline V gene lookup returns CDR1 ENHRY and CDR2 SYGVKD. V shed 6 bases and J shed 2 bases, with 17 bases lying between them. CDR3 bases: TGTGCCATCAGCGACAGGTCTCAAAGCGGCAATCAGCCCCAGCATTTT. Translated: CAISDRSQSGNQPQHF.

The chain employs TRBV7-9 and TRBJ2-5, with D possibly matching TRBD2 (6 bases). In germline, CDR1 is SEHNR, CDR2 FQNEAQ (reference sequence). The V and J ends lost 4 bases and 1 base respectively, with 10 bases between them. The CDR3 runs 14 residues. Written as DNA, the CDR3 is TGTGCCAGCAGCTGGGGAGGCGCCCAAGAGACCCAGTACTTC. Protein: CASSWGGAQETQYF.

The chain joins TRBV13 to TRBJ2-3; TRBD2 matches at 10 bases. Germline-derived CDR1 and CDR2 are PRHDT and FYEKMQ (reference sequence). V was pared by 6 bases and J by 2 bases, with 11 bases of the junction left unmatched. This CDR3 spans 17 amino acids. The CDR3 DNA sequence: TGTGCCAGCAGTGGGGCTAGCGGGGGTCTCCTCACAGATACGCAGTATTTT. Residues: CASSGASGGLLTDTQYF.

This clone is a singleton in its sample. This chain links TRBV24-1 with TRBJ2-3; 10 nucleotides match TRBD1. CDR1 is KGHDR and CDR2 is SFDVKD in the germline V gene. With 4 bases clipped from V and 4 bases from J, the junction kept 4 bases outside the gene matches. The CDR3 runs 15 residues. CDR3 protein: CATSDGTGDPDTQYF. CDR3 in DNA: TGTGCCACCAGTGACGGGACAGGGGACCCAGATACGCAGTATTTT.

The V and J genes are TRBV28 and TRBJ1-2; D possibly corresponds to TRBD1 (5 bases). CDR3 length equals 14 residues. Germline assignment: CDR1 MDHEN and CDR2 SYDVKM. V dropped 4 bases and J dropped 4 bases, with 13 bases sitting between them. The CDR3 region is CASSSPDRFYGYTF. The CDR3 coding sequence is TGTGCCAGCAGTTCGCCCGACAGATTCTATGGCTACACCTTC.

This clone is a singleton in its sample. The chain joins TRBV21-1 to TRBJ2-7; no DNA check was done on the table's D call, TRBD2. TRBV21-1 is flagged as a pseudogene. This CDR3 region has 12 residues. This CDR3 reads CAPTGVSYEQYF. The CDR3 nucleotides read TGTGCCCCCACCGGTGTATCCTACGAGCAGTACTTC.

In this sample, this clone turned up a few times. The chain links TRBV27 to TRBJ1-4; D unresolved. V was clipped by 5 bases and J by 3 bases, with 13 bases between them. There are 15 residues in the CDR3. Germline CDR1 reads MNHEY; CDR2 reads SMNVEV (reference sequence). Here the CDR3 reads CASSRNSAPNEKLFF. DNA of the CDR3: TGTGCCAGCAGTCGCAACAGTGCGCCTAATGAAAAACTGTTTTTT.

The rearrangement joins TRBV27 to TRBJ1-6; possible D gene TRBD1, 5 bases. Germline values: CDR1 MNHEY, CDR2 SMNVEV (reference sequence). This CDR3 has 14 residues. The V end was cut by 2 bases, the J end by 7 bases, with 9 bases between. CDR3 coding DNA: TGTGCCAGCAGTTTAAATGACAGCAATTCACCCCTCCACTTT. It is translated as CASSLNDSNSPLHF.

The genes are TRBV7-2 and TRBJ1-1; tentatively, D is TRBD1 (5 bases). Per the germline V gene, CDR1 is SGHTA and CDR2 is FQGNSA. This CDR3 spans 15 amino acids. V lost 1 base and J lost 5, with 14 bases in between. CDR3 loop: CASSLDGATGTEAFF. In DNA form, the CDR3 reads TGTGCCAGCAGCTTAGATGGGGCCACGGGTACTGAAGCTTTCTTT. Based on the CDR3 plus reference TRBV7-2 and TRBJ1-1, the full variable domain is GAGVSQSPSNKVTEKGKDVELRCDPISGHTALYWYRQSLGQGLEFLIYFQGNSAPDKSGLPSDRFSAERTGGSVSTLTIQRTQQEDSAVYLCASSLDGATGTEAFFGQGTRLTVV.

This clone was picked up a small number of times. The V call is TRBV5-1, the J call TRBJ1-6, with D perhaps TRBD1 (6 bases). Trimming pared 4 bases from V and 8 bases from J, leaving 10 bases between. CDR3 size: 13 residues. The germline V gene has CDR1 SGHRS and CDR2 YFSETQ. The CDR3 loop is CASSPRQDSPLHF. The CDR3 region has the DNA TGCGCCAGCAGCCCGCGACAGGATTCACCCCTCCACTTT.

This clone showed up just a few times. The chain combines TRBV9 with TRBJ1-1; no definite D call. This CDR3 is 13 amino acids long. Germline-derived CDR1 and CDR2 are SGDLS and YYNGEE. V lost 4 bases to trimming and J lost 4 bases, with 11 bases between them. In DNA, the CDR3 is TGTGCCAGCAGCACCCCCCGGGGCACTGAAGCTTTCTTT. It is translated as CASSTPRGTEAFF.

The CDR3 sequence is CASSSKPGGVSGANVLTF. The CDR3 coding sequence is TGTGCCAGCAGTTCCAAACCGGGCGGGGTCTCTGGGGCCAACGTCCTGACTTTC. The chain is built from TRBV27 and TRBJ2-6; D possibly corresponds to TRBD2 (6 bases). V was pared by 4 bases and J by 0 bases, with 16 bases between. This CDR3 is 18 amino acids long. Germline V lookup: CDR1 MNHEY, CDR2 SMNVEV (reference sequence).

The rearrangement joins TRBV7-9 to TRBJ1-6, with TRBD1 matching over 7 bases. Germline V gene data show CDR1 as SEHNR and CDR2 as FQNEAQ (reference sequence). J was trimmed by 8 bases and V by 8 bases; bases with no gene match: 6. This CDR3 is 13 amino acids long. The DNA for the CDR3 is TGTGCCAGCGAAGGGGGCTTGGATTCACCCCTCCACTTT. Amino acid sequence: CASEGGLDSPLHF.

The chain employs TRBV28 and TRBJ1-1; D gene unclear. The V end was cut by 3 bases, the J end by 4 bases, with 27 bases between. The germline CDR1 and CDR2 sequences are MDHEN and SYDVKM. The CDR3 contains 19 residues. The chain's CDR3 is CASSFWGVRRRVGPTEAFF. The CDR3 DNA reads TGTGCCAGCAGTTTTTGGGGAGTTAGAAGGAGGGTAGGACCCACTGAAGCTTTCTTT.